This T cell receptor beta chain was observed in a study of shared clonotypes between healthy human individuals. TCRdb's copy holds only in-frame clones and misses some; the assay was immunoSEQ multiplex PCR. In the table there are about 680,000 clones, around two thirds of which are singletons. Turning to this clone: Other DNA sequences within the sample encode an identical CDR3.

Trimming took 6 bases from V and 5 from J, leaving 11 bases between them. This CDR3 comprises 13 residues. Germline CDR1 reads MDHEN; CDR2 reads SYDVKM. Sequenced material: memory CD4+ T cells sorted from blood. As to subset: CD45RA-negative fraction. The TCR sequence derives from a woman in her thirties in good health. V is TRBV28 and J is TRBJ2-1, with D perhaps TRBD1 (5 bases). DNA of the CDR3: TGTGCCAGCAGACTTGACAGAAACAATGAGCAGTTCTTC. Translated: CASRLDRNNEQFF.